Sequencing of this T cell receptor beta chain was carried out in a study of T cell repertoires in cytomegalovirus infection. Study summary: Matching HLA type and CMV infection were both indicated by public TCR beta signatures.

TCRdb re-called the reads through MiXCR, storing one row per CDR3 protein. The sample includes 170,000 or so distinct CDR3 sequences, approximately 15% of them seen just once. The ends were cut back, 2 bases at V and 2 bases at J, with 7 bases in the middle. This CDR3 has 14 residues. Germline V lookup: CDR1 MNHNY, CDR2 SVGAGI (reference sequence). This clonotype has more than one count but fewer than ten. V usage is TRBV6-6 and J usage is TRBJ1-5, with D maybe TRBD1 (6 bases). The receptor comes from a human donor in good health (CMV status not recorded). Some clones in this sample may be carry-over from other donors' samples. Source material: PBMCs. CDR3 loop: CASSYEGGNQPQHF. The CDR3 bases are TGTGCCAGCAGTTACGAGGGGGGCAATCAGCCCCAGCATTTT.